The 7 T cell receptor beta chains below were found in one sample sequenced in a study of read filtering for tumor transcriptome and immune sequencing (TCRdb year 2020). The run used an Illumina HiSeq 4000. TCR libraries were constructed from roughly 380 ng RNA using the Immunoverse kit, and molecular barcoded adaptors covering alpha/delta and beta/gamma chains were employed. TCRdb trimmed the raw reads at Q25, called clones with MiXCR and kept productive beta chains. Entries that share a CDR3 protein sequence are merged under the most common genes and DNA. For this sample there are tens of thousands of distinct CDR3 sequences; 20% to 25% appear just once. Jointly, the top ten make up under 20% of the sample. Sequencing used a population of CD138-negative cells sorted from bone marrow. The sample's cell subset or site, from its label and the paper: bone marrow mononuclear cells depleted of CD138+ plasma/myeloma cells by negative magnetic selection. Source of these receptors: a donor at least 40 years old with multiple myeloma.

This clonotype turned up a few times. The genes are TRBV5-1 and TRBJ1-1; 8 nucleotides agree with TRBD1. V lost 9 bases to trimming and J lost 5 bases; unmatched junction nucleotides: 12. Per germline, CDR1 SGHRS and CDR2 YFSETQ. This CDR3 comprises 14 residues. CDR3: CATKRSGQGTEAFF. CDR3 nucleotides: TGCGCCACTAAAAGGTCTGGACAGGGAACTGAAGCTTTCTTT.

Details on this clonotype: An end of the junction differs from the germline gene, which may be a read error. J is TRBJ2-7 and V is TRBV15; D possibly corresponds to TRBD1 (5 bases). The CDR3 sequence is 17 residues long. CDR1 and CDR2 from the germline V gene are LNHNV and YYDKDF (reference sequence). The CDR3 protein is CATSRDGNGAPPYEQRF. The DNA of the CDR3 is TGTGCCACCAGCAGAGATGGTAATGGGGCCCCCCCCTACGAGCAGCGCTTC.

This clonotype occurred many times. The J gene is TRBJ1-3, the V gene TRBV12-3 or TRBV12-4; D is possibly TRBD1 (6 bases). Deletions cut 8 bases from V and 2 bases from J, with 13 bases between. This CDR3 region has 14 residues. This chain's CDR3 is CASGGGSPGNTIYF. The CDR3 DNA is TGTGCCAGCGGAGGGGGGTCCCCTGGAAACACCATATATTTT.

This clonotype was picked up many times. The CDR3 DNA reads as TGTGCCAGCAGCTCCTCCTCCGGGGCTAGAATGAACACTGAAGCTTTCTTT. This codes for CASSSSSGARMNTEAFF. The J gene is TRBJ1-1, the V gene TRBV7-8, with a tentative D call TRBD1 (5 bases). Trimming removed 4 bases from V and 0 bases from J, with 18 bases in between. The CDR3 spans 17 residues. CDR1 is SGHVS, CDR2 FQNEAQ, per germline. Full variable domain (outside the CDR3, taken from reference TRBV7-8 and TRBJ1-1): GAGVSQSPRYKVAKRGQDVALRCDPISGHVSLFWYQQALGQGPEFLTYFQNEAQLDKSGLPSDRFFAERPEGSVSTLKIQRTQQEDSAVYLCASSSSSGARMNTEAFFGQGTRLTVV.

In its sample, this clonotype was seen many times. The rearrangement uses TRBV28 and TRBJ2-1, with D possibly TRBD1 on 5 matching bases. Germline V gives CDR1 MDHEN, CDR2 SYDVKM. Trimming left V 1 base short and J 4 bases short, with 8 bases between. CDR3 length: 14 amino acids. The CDR3 spells CASSLSTGYNEQFF. The CDR3, as DNA: TGTGCCAGCAGTTTATCCACAGGTTACAATGAGCAGTTCTTC.

This clonotype was observed many times. The V call is TRBV5-5, the J call TRBJ2-1; TRBD1 or TRBD2 may be the D gene (6 bases each). V was shortened by 0 bases and J by 8 bases, with 15 bases between the two germline ends. The CDR3 totals 15 residues. In germline, CDR1 is SGHKS, CDR2 YYEKEE (reference sequence). The CDR3 loop is CASSLDGGTRDEQFF. CDR3 bases: TGTGCCAGCAGCTTGGACGGGGGCACGAGGGATGAGCAGTTCTTC.

The chain employs TRBV19 and TRBJ2-7; D possibly corresponds to TRBD2 (5 bases). Trimming pared 4 bases from V and 0 bases from J, leaving 13 bases between. Germline-derived CDR1 and CDR2 are LNHDA and SQIVND (reference sequence). This CDR3 has 15 residues. The CDR3 protein is CASSTLATSSYEQYF. For the CDR3, the DNA is TGTGCCAGTAGTACTCTAGCTACTAGCTCCTACGAGCAGTACTTC.